These 18 T cell receptor beta chains share one sample of origin, sequenced in a study of naive and memory T cell subsets. The SP2 primer and nested alpha and beta constant region primers amplified ligated cDNA in four rounds. MiXCR, applied by TCRdb to the UMI-ligation and nested PCR reads, yields one record per CDR3 protein. Among around 20,000 distinct CDR3 sequences listed, roughly 6% were seen once. Treatment in this sample: skin biopsy from PPD injection site in Mantoux-positive individual. An oligonucleotide containing a UMI was ligated to the 3' end of TCR cDNA. The specimen was skin, collected from a tuberculin skin test site. Every receptor here comes from an adult in good health.

This clonotype was detected ten times or more. The rearrangement joins TRBV11-1 to TRBJ2-6; 7 bases agree with TRBD1. Germline V gene data show CDR1 as SGHAT and CDR2 as FQDESV (reference sequence). V gave up 5 bases and J gave up 0 bases; unmatched junction bases: 13. The length of the CDR3 is 19 residues. CDR3 loop: CASSPYRQGPNSGANVLTF. In nucleotides, the CDR3 is TGTGCCAGCAGCCCGTACCGACAGGGCCCTAACTCTGGGGCCAACGTCCTGACTTTC.

This clonotype was seen repeatedly, ten times or more. Here the CDR3 reads CASSFAGKQPQHF. In DNA form, the CDR3 reads TGTGCCAGCAGTTTTGCGGGGAAGCAGCCCCAGCATTTT. The chain uses TRBV28 and TRBJ1-5, with D unclear. The V end was cut by 3 bases, the J end by 7 bases, with 10 bases between. The CDR3 contains 13 residues. CDR1 is MDHEN and CDR2 is SYDVKM in the germline V gene. Using reference TRBV28 and TRBJ1-5 for the parts outside the CDR3, the full variable domain is DVKVTQSSRYLVKRTGEKVFLECVQDMDHENMFWYRQDPGLGLRLIYFSYDVKMKEKGDIPEGYSVSREKKERFSLILESASTNQTSMYLCASSFAGKQPQHFGDGTRLSIL.

This clonotype was counted ten times or more. J is TRBJ2-3 and V is TRBV3-1; possibly TRBD2 for D (5 bases). The CDR3 covers 12 residues. The germline V gene encodes CDR1 LGHDT and CDR2 YNNKEL (reference sequence). Trimming left V 1 base short and J 8 bases short, with 7 bases between. The DNA for the CDR3 is TGTGCCAGCAGCCAAGTAGGAGGTACGCAGTATTTT. Its protein product is CASSQVGGTQYF.

This clonotype was detected ten times or more. This chain uses TRBV2 with TRBJ2-3; D gene uncertain. The CDR3 is 15 amino acids. CDR1 is SNHLY and CDR2 is FYNNEI in the germline V gene. The V and J ends lost 0 bases and 1 base respectively, with 8 bases between them. CDR3 bases: TGTGCCAGCAGTGAAGCGCCAAGGGGCACAGATACGCAGTATTTT. It encodes CASSEAPRGTDTQYF.

This clonotype has a count of ten or more. The chain combines TRBV7-8 with TRBJ1-2; D is undetermined. Germline CDR1 reads SGHVS; CDR2 reads FQNEAQ. This CDR3 contains 14 residues. Trimming cost V 1 base and J 4 bases, with 10 bases left between them. CDR3 sequence: CASSLVEGPYGYTF. CDR3 bases: TGTGCCAGCAGCTTAGTGGAGGGCCCCTATGGCTACACCTTC.

This clonotype was observed at least ten times. The gene calls are TRBV11-2 and TRBJ2-5; no clear D gene. The germline gives CDR1 SGHAT, CDR2 FQNNGV. CDR3 length: 15 amino acids. Deletions cut 3 bases from V and 0 bases from J, with 11 bases between. CDR3 sequence: CASSFGRANQETQYF. The DNA for the CDR3 is TGTGCCAGCAGCTTTGGAAGGGCCAACCAAGAGACCCAGTACTTC.

This clonotype was seen a handful of times. V and J are TRBV13 and TRBJ2-3; D gene uncertain. V lost 0 bases to trimming and J lost 7 bases, with 11 bases between them. Germline V gene data show CDR1 as PRHDT and CDR2 as FYEKMQ (reference sequence). This CDR3 spans 14 amino acids. The CDR3, as DNA: TGTGCCAGCAGCTTAGGAGATAACGGACATACGCAGTATTTT. As protein: CASSLGDNGHTQYF.

The chain links TRBV5-6 to TRBJ1-4, with 8 bases matching TRBD1. This CDR3 spans 15 amino acids. V trimming: 0 bases; J trimming: 6 bases; junction bases outside the gene matches: 4. CDR1 SGHDT and CDR2 YYEEEE come from the germline V gene. CDR3 bases: TGTGCCAGCAGCTTGGGTTGGACAGGGCATGAAAAACTGTTTTTT. Protein sequence: CASSLGWTGHEKLFF.

There are many counts of this clonotype. This chain uses TRBV3-1 with TRBJ1-5, with unresolved D. This CDR3 is 14 amino acids long. V lost 1 base and J lost 0, with 4 bases in between. CDR1 and CDR2 (germline): LGHDT, YNNKEL (reference sequence). The CDR3 DNA follows: TGTGCCAGCAGCCAAGGATATAGCAATCAGCCCCAGCATTTT. It encodes CASSQGYSNQPQHF.

This clonotype was picked up many times. The CDR3 coding sequence is TGCGCCAGCAGCTTGTATACAGGGCGGTCCCACGAGCAGTACTTC. Translated, it gives CASSLYTGRSHEQYF. This chain links TRBV5-1 with TRBJ2-7; weak D call: TRBD1 (6 bases). This CDR3 region has 15 residues. Germline V gives CDR1 SGHRS, CDR2 YFSETQ. Trimming removed 1 base from V and 5 bases from J, with 16 bases in between.

This clonotype was found many times. The rearrangement links TRBV6-2 or TRBV6-3 to TRBJ2-1, with 7 bases identical to TRBD2. In germline, CDR1 is MNHEY, CDR2 SVGEGT. This CDR3 region has 16 residues. J lost 10 bases, V lost 0 bases, and 12 bases had no gene match. CDR3 amino acids: CASSYSLAAHGREQFF. The CDR3 DNA is TGTGCCAGCAGTTACTCATTAGCGGCTCACGGGAGGGAGCAGTTCTTC.

This clonotype was picked up many times. The rearrangement links TRBV9 to TRBJ2-1, with D hard to call. The V end lost 0 bases, the J end lost 5 bases, and 6 bases lay between the germline ends. CDR1 and CDR2 from the germline V gene are SGDLS and YYNGEE. The CDR3 extends over 13 amino acids. The CDR3 region is CASSVASNNEQFF. CDR3 sequence (DNA): TGTGCCAGCAGCGTAGCGAGCAACAATGAGCAGTTCTTC.

At least ten counts were recorded for this clonotype. The chain carries TRBV7-2 and TRBJ2-3, with TRBD2 matching 8 bases. Trimming cost V 3 bases and J 5 bases; bases outside gene matches: 7. This CDR3 spans 15 amino acids. Germline V gene data show CDR1 as SGHTA and CDR2 as FQGNSA. The chain's CDR3 is CASSFQAGAEDTQYF. DNA for the CDR3: TGTGCCAGCAGCTTCCAAGCGGGAGCGGAAGATACGCAGTATTTT.

This clonotype was recorded a few times. The chain carries TRBV24-1 and TRBJ2-3; 10 bases are a match to TRBD1. CDR1 KGHDR and CDR2 SFDVKD come from the germline V gene. The junction had 7 bases not matched to a gene; V was cut back by 9 bases and J by 8 bases. CDR3 length: 13 amino acids. As DNA, the CDR3 is TGTGCCACCGAGGGACAGGGGATAGGTACGCAGTATTTT. As protein: CATEGQGIGTQYF.

This clonotype was counted many times. The chain uses TRBV29-1 and TRBJ1-1; no clear D. Deletions cut 4 bases from V and 0 bases from J, with 3 bases between. This CDR3 contains 11 residues. Germline V gene data show CDR1 as SQVTM and CDR2 as ANQGSEA. CDR3 nucleotide sequence: TGCAGCGTTGGTATGAACACTGAAGCTTTCTTT. It specifies CSVGMNTEAFF.

This clonotype showed up many times. The chain joins TRBV29-1 to TRBJ2-3; 9 bases line up with TRBD2. The CDR3 length is 13 residues. Germline V lookup: CDR1 SQVTM, CDR2 ANQGSEA. V shed 6 bases and J 5 bases; nucleotides not matched to a gene: 6. This CDR3 reads CSVASGTKDTQYF. The CDR3 nucleotides are TGCAGCGTGGCTAGCGGGACAAAAGATACGCAGTATTTT.

The chain links TRBV5-4 to TRBJ1-2; a possible D gene is TRBD1 (6 bases). V gave up 0 bases and J gave up 5 bases, with 11 bases separating them. From germline, CDR1 is SGHNT and CDR2 YYREEE (reference sequence). The CDR3 is made up of 14 amino acids. CDR3 in DNA: TGTGCCAGCAGCTTGGTCGGCAGGGGTTATGGCTACACCTTC. Protein product: CASSLVGRGYGYTF.

The chain couples TRBV3-1 to TRBJ1-1; D possibly corresponds to TRBD1 (5 bases). Germline lookup yields CDR1 LGHDT and CDR2 YNNKEL (reference sequence). Trimming left V 2 bases short and J 6 bases short, with 13 bases between. There are 14 residues in the CDR3. The CDR3 DNA reads as TGTGCCAGCAGCCAACCCCAGGGCAAGGCTGAAGCTTTCTTT. Protein: CASSQPQGKAEAFF. Drawing the rest from reference TRBV3-1 and TRBJ1-1, the complete variable domain is DTAVSQTPKYLVTQMGNDKSIKCEQNLGHDTMYWYKQDSKKFLKIMFSYNNKELIINETVPNRFSPKSPDKAHLNLHINSLELGDSAVYFCASSQPQGKAEAFFGQGTRLTVV.